The 18 T cell receptor beta chains reported below all come from one sample, sequenced in a study of regulatory T cells in long-lasting Graves disease. Documented time point: persistent/refractory GD, antithyroid drugs over 5 years with positive TRAb. Following extraction of RNA from PBMCs, that RNA was used to make the TCR library. According to the study, TCR beta libraries were built with iRepertoire HTBI primers and CDR3-region Arm-PCR. MiXCR, run by TCRdb on the multiplex PCR reads, gives a single entry per CDR3 protein. This sample yields some 440,000 distinct CDR3 sequences, of which roughly 20% are seen a single time; less than 9% belongs to the top ten. Sequencing was performed on peripheral blood mononuclear cells (PBMCs), taken when the disease was refractory, from a patient treated with antithyroid drugs. These TCRs come from a female donor with Graves disease.

This clonotype has a count of ten or more. The V gene is TRBV11-2, the J gene TRBJ1-4; D not resolved. The CDR3 extends over 14 amino acids. Germline assignment: CDR1 SGHAT and CDR2 FQNNGV. Trimming cost V 7 bases and J 8 bases, with 17 bases left between them. CDR3 amino acids: CASNPESVGEKLFF. For the CDR3, the DNA is TGTGCCAGCAATCCAGAGTCAGTAGGCGAAAAACTGTTTTTT.

The chain has TRBV19 and TRBJ1-5; 7 nucleotides align to TRBD1. The CDR3 is 15 amino acids. CDR1 is LNHDA, CDR2 SQIVND, per germline (reference sequence). The ends lost 9 bases at V and 3 bases at J; junction bases unmatched: 11. CDR3 coding DNA: TGTGCCAGCAGAAGCGGCAGGGGGAACAATCAGCCCCAGCATTTT. Protein product: CASRSGRGNNQPQHF.

This clonotype has at least ten counts. The chain recombines TRBV20-1 with TRBJ2-7, with D unresolved. Germline CDR1 is DFQATT and CDR2 is SNEGSKA (reference sequence). The CDR3 is 12 amino acids. Between the trimmed V and J ends, which lost 3 bases and 3 bases, there was a span of 9 bases. CDR3 residues: CSASESFYEQYF. The CDR3 nucleotides read TGCAGTGCTAGCGAGTCCTTCTACGAGCAGTACTTC.

This clonotype has more than one count but fewer than ten. The rearrangement links TRBV7-9 to TRBJ2-7; D is possibly TRBD1 (5 bases). This CDR3 has 15 residues. The germline V and J ends were trimmed by 0 bases and 5 bases, with 14 bases remaining between them. The germline gives CDR1 SEHNR, CDR2 FQNEAQ (reference sequence). CDR3 coding DNA: TGTGCCAGCAGCTTAGCACGGCAGGGTATAAACGAGCAGTACTTC. This translates into CASSLARQGINEQYF.

This clonotype was seen repeatedly, ten times or more. The V call is TRBV5-1, the J call TRBJ1-4; the match to TRBD1 covers 8 bases. The CDR3 runs to 15 residues. Germline V gene sequence: CDR1 SGHRS, CDR2 YFSETQ. Losses at the gene ends were 3 bases for V and 3 bases for J; bases not matched to a gene: 4. CDR3 DNA sequence: TGCGCCAGCAGCTCACAGGGGGGGGCTAATGAAAAACTGTTTTTT. Protein sequence: CASSSQGGANEKLFF. The full variable domain, completed using reference TRBV5-1 and TRBJ1-4, is KAGVTQTPRYLIKTRGQQVTLSCSPISGHRSVSWYQQTPGQGLQFLFEYFSETQRNKGNFPGRFSGRQFSNSRSEMNVSTLELGDSALYLCASSSQGGANEKLFFGSGTQLSVL.

The gene calls are TRBV25-1 and TRBJ2-7; TRBD1 aligns across 9 bases. The germline CDR1 and CDR2 sequences are MGHDK and SYGVNS. V was pared by 4 bases and J by 6 bases, with 7 bases of the junction left unmatched. The CDR3 runs 14 residues. Here the CDR3 DNA reads TGTGCCAGCAGTGTCCGGGACAGGGACTGCGAGCAGTACTTC. It yields the protein CASSVRDRDCEQYF.

This clonotype appeared many times. The chain couples TRBV6-1 to TRBJ2-7; TRBD1 matches 12 bases. Per germline, CDR1 MNHNS and CDR2 SASEGT. With V trimmed by 4 bases and J by 3 bases, 7 bases remained unmatched. CDR3 length equals 16 residues. The CDR3 loop reads CASSASRDRGHYEQYF. The CDR3 DNA sequence: TGTGCCAGCAGTGCAAGCAGGGACAGGGGGCACTACGAGCAGTACTTC.

The chain is built from TRBV9 and TRBJ1-1, with D possibly being TRBD1 (6 bases). Germline V gene lookup returns CDR1 SGDLS and CDR2 YYNGEE. The ends were cut back, 0 bases at V and 6 bases at J, with 12 bases in the middle. The CDR3 totals 14 residues. CDR3 residues: CASSVEGDHAEAFF. The CDR3, as DNA: TGTGCCAGCAGCGTAGAGGGGGATCACGCTGAAGCTTTCTTT.

This clonotype has ten or more counts. The DNA of the CDR3 is TGTGCCAGCAGACCGACGAGAGAGGGGTCCCAAGAGACCCAGTACTTC. It yields the protein CASRPTREGSQETQYF. The gene calls are TRBV6-1 and TRBJ2-5; D assignment may be TRBD1 or TRBD2 (5 bases each). The CDR3 loop spans 16 amino acids. V was trimmed by 6 bases and J by 1 base, leaving 18 bases between them. CDR1 MNHNS and CDR2 SASEGT come from the germline V gene.

CDR3 in DNA: TGTGCCAGCAGCTTAGGAGGTACTAGCGTTTCGGCAAAAGGAGAGACCCAGTACTTC. This gives the protein CASSLGGTSVSAKGETQYF. V gene TRBV7-9 combines with J gene TRBJ2-5; 7 positions agree with TRBD2. The CDR3 consists of 19 residues. Germline V gene lookup returns CDR1 SEHNR and CDR2 FQNEAQ (reference sequence). V shed 1 base and J 4 bases; nucleotides not matched to a gene: 18.

The chain joins TRBV7-9 to TRBJ1-2; TRBD1 might be the D (5 bases). The V gene lost 5 bases and the J gene lost 7 bases, with 17 bases spanning the gap. CDR3 size: 14 residues. CDR1 is SEHNR and CDR2 is FQNEAQ in the germline V gene (reference sequence). The CDR3 DNA reads TGTGCCAGCAGCCCCCGGGGGGGTGATTTTGGCTACACCTTC. Amino acid sequence: CASSPRGGDFGYTF.

This clonotype occurred a few times. The rearrangement joins TRBV6-1 to TRBJ1-5; D is ambiguous. V was clipped by 5 bases and J by 9 bases, with 20 bases between them. The germline gives CDR1 MNHNS, CDR2 SASEGT. The CDR3 is 15 amino acids. Here the CDR3 DNA reads TGTGCCAGCAGTAGTGACACGCGGGCAATCACGCCCCAGCATTTT. This encodes CASSSDTRAITPQHF.

This clonotype was counted at least ten times. The V call is TRBV28, the J call TRBJ2-7; D gene unclear. The CDR3 totals 16 residues. V was cut by 5 bases and J by 4 bases, with 21 bases left in between. Looked up from germline, CDR1 is MDHEN and CDR2 is SYDVKM. The CDR3 DNA follows: TGTGCCAGCAGTCCGATTAGACCTTTATTATCTTACGAGCAGTACTTC. Residues: CASSPIRPLLSYEQYF.

Concerning this clonotype itself: Sequence at one end of the junction differs from germline and may be a read error. V is TRBV25-1 and J is TRBJ1-2; D gene uncertain. Germline lookup yields CDR1 MGHDK and CDR2 SYGVNS. CDR3 size: 12 residues. CDR3 bases: TGTGCCAGCAACCGGGGAACCTATGACTACACCTTC. As protein: CASNRGTYDYTF.

As concerns this clonotype: Being one base from a much bigger clone, this may be a read error. The chain is built from TRBV13 and TRBJ1-1; D unclear. The CDR3 runs to 13 residues. CDR1 is PRHDT, CDR2 FYEKMQ, per germline (reference sequence). The CDR3 DNA sequence: TGTGCCAGCAGTTTCGCCGATAACACTGAAACTTTCTTT. Its protein product is CASSFADNTETFF.

This clonotype was detected only a few times. The chain carries TRBV6-1 and TRBJ1-1; weak D call: TRBD1 (5 bases). This CDR3 region has 13 residues. Deletions cut 8 bases from V and 4 bases from J, with 14 bases between. Germline V gene sequence: CDR1 MNHNS, CDR2 SASEGT. The CDR3 here is CASEVKGITEAFF. CDR3 DNA sequence: TGTGCCAGCGAGGTTAAGGGGATCACTGAAGCTTTCTTT.

This clonotype was observed a few times. Here the CDR3 reads CASSSGTGNRARNQPQHF. The CDR3 DNA follows: TGTGCCAGCAGCTCTGGTACCGGAAACAGGGCTCGCAATCAGCCCCAGCATTTT. The genes are TRBV7-9 and TRBJ1-5; TRBD1 is a possible D gene (6 bases). The CDR3 consists of 18 residues. Germline V gene sequence: CDR1 SEHNR, CDR2 FQNEAQ (reference sequence). The V and J ends lost 4 bases and 2 bases respectively, with 21 bases between them.

The gene calls are TRBV5-1 and TRBJ1-3, with a tentative D call TRBD1 (5 bases). Germline V gives CDR1 SGHRS, CDR2 YFSETQ. The CDR3 extends over 16 amino acids. Between the trimmed V and J ends, which lost 3 bases and 2 bases, there was a span of 15 bases. The CDR3 region is CASSWGPGEAGNTIYF. The DNA of the CDR3 is TGCGCCAGCAGCTGGGGCCCCGGGGAGGCTGGAAACACCATATATTTT.